The 21 T cell receptor beta chains below were found in one sample sequenced in a study of blood T cell repertoires in COVID-19. Method: immunoSEQ multiplex PCR; TCRdb's copy keeps in-frame clones and lacks some. The table has approximately 51,000 clones, around 83% seen once. What was sequenced was peripheral blood. Receptors were obtained from a man between 35 and 55 years old with active COVID-19.

This clone was detected only a few times. The V gene is TRBV9, the J gene TRBJ2-7, with a possible D match to TRBD2 (6 bases). The V gene's germline CDR1 is SGDLS and CDR2 YYNGEE. Trimming removed 0 bases from V and 7 bases from J, with 17 bases in between. The CDR3 runs 15 residues. CDR3: CASSVGETSGWEQYF. The CDR3 DNA reads TGTGCCAGCAGCGTAGGGGAGACGAGCGGGTGGGAGCAGTACTTC.

Concerning this clone itself: Other DNA sequences from this sample encode an identical CDR3 as well. The chain recombines TRBV5-1 with TRBJ2-7; 8 bases align to TRBD1. Germline CDR1 is SGHRS and CDR2 is YFSETQ. The CDR3 is made up of 15 amino acids. V shed 3 bases, J shed 0 bases, and the junction held 5 bases outside the gene matches. The CDR3 is CASSSRQGSSYEQYF. The DNA of the CDR3 is TGCGCCAGCAGCTCCCGACAGGGGAGCTCCTACGAGCAGTACTTC.

The V gene is TRBV2, the J gene TRBJ2-1, with a weak D call TRBD1 (6 bases). V dropped 5 bases and J dropped 6 bases, with 11 bases sitting between them. The CDR3 runs to 13 residues. The germline V gene has CDR1 SNHLY and CDR2 FYNNEI. The CDR3 sequence is CASSRTVLNEQFF. The CDR3 DNA reads TGTGCCAGCAGTAGGACAGTCCTCAATGAGCAGTTCTTC.

The rearrangement uses TRBV6-6 and TRBJ2-4; D perhaps matches TRBD1 (5 bases). This CDR3 is built from 14 residues. Germline V gene data show CDR1 as MNHNY and CDR2 as SVGAGI (reference sequence). Trimming left V 7 bases short and J 8 bases short, with 18 bases between. The CDR3 coding sequence is TGTGCCAGCATGTACACAGGTTTAGGGGACATTCAGTACTTC. Its translation: CASMYTGLGDIQYF.

The rearrangement joins TRBV23-1 to TRBJ1-3; no clear D gene. TRBV23-1 is an open reading frame whose function is uncertain. V was clipped by 4 bases and J by 0 bases, with 16 bases between them. The CDR3 is made up of 17 amino acids. The CDR3 spells CASSRWELAGSGNTIYF. In DNA form, the CDR3 reads TGCGCCAGCAGTCGGTGGGAGTTAGCAGGCTCTGGAAACACCATATATTTT.

This chain connects TRBV15 to TRBJ2-3; a weak D match, TRBD2 (5 bases). Trimming shortened V by 0 bases and J by 4 bases, and 8 bases separated the two germline ends. This CDR3 spans 14 amino acids. Per germline, CDR1 LNHNV and CDR2 YYDKDF (reference sequence). The CDR3 protein is CATSREPGADTQYF. CDR3 bases: TGTGCCACCAGCAGAGAACCCGGGGCAGATACGCAGTATTTT.

The chain uses TRBV9 and TRBJ2-7, with a weak D call TRBD2 (7 bases). V lost 0 bases, J lost 3 bases, and 10 bases lay in between. Germline-derived CDR1 and CDR2 are SGDLS and YYNGEE. The CDR3 consists of 14 residues. The CDR3 loop reads CASSVGEGVYEQYF. As DNA, the CDR3 is TGTGCCAGCAGCGTAGGGGAGGGGGTCTACGAGCAGTACTTC.

This clone was counted between two and nine times. The chain couples TRBV5-1 to TRBJ2-1, with D unresolved. The CDR3 length is 14 residues. Germline CDR1 SGHRS, CDR2 YFSETQ. The V end was cut by 4 bases, the J end by 7 bases, with 15 bases between. The CDR3 protein is CASSDLVSANEQFF. DNA of the CDR3: TGCGCCAGCAGCGACTTGGTATCCGCTAATGAGCAGTTCTTC.

This clone was counted once. The rearrangement uses TRBV10-3 and TRBJ2-1; 9 bases agree with TRBD2. The V and J ends lost 6 bases and 5 bases, in that order; junction bases with no gene match: 5. The CDR3 spans 14 residues. Germline V gene data show CDR1 as ENHRY and CDR2 as SYGVKD. In DNA form, the CDR3 reads TGTGCCATCAGCCGACTAGCGGAGGACAATGAGCAGTTCTTC. Translating gives CAISRLAEDNEQFF.

The rearrangement joins TRBV29-1 to TRBJ2-3; the D gene is possibly TRBD1 (6 bases). This CDR3 spans 16 amino acids. V was cut by 6 bases and J by 0 bases, with 19 bases left in between. CDR1 is SQVTM, CDR2 ANQGSEA, per germline. CDR3 protein: CSVRSWTADSTDTQYF. Written as DNA, the CDR3 is TGCAGCGTAAGGAGCTGGACAGCGGATAGCACAGATACGCAGTATTTT.

The genes are TRBV9 and TRBJ1-1; the D is unclear. Trimming cost V 4 bases and J 0 bases, with 16 bases left between them. The CDR3 covers 16 residues. The germline V gene has CDR1 SGDLS and CDR2 YYNGEE. Here the CDR3 reads CASSSWRTGMNTEAFF. As DNA, the CDR3 is TGTGCCAGCAGCTCATGGCGGACTGGGATGAACACTGAAGCTTTCTTT.

This clone was observed a single time. The gene calls are TRBV27 and TRBJ1-3, with D possibly being TRBD1 (5 bases). The CDR3 extends over 14 amino acids. Trimming shortened V by 4 bases and J by 9 bases, and 16 bases separated the two germline ends. The germline V gene encodes CDR1 MNHEY and CDR2 SMNVEV (reference sequence). CDR3 sequence reads: CASSSTLTAGTIYF. CDR3 in DNA: TGTGCCAGCAGTTCGACCCTGACAGCAGGCACCATATATTTT.

The rearrangement uses TRBV18 and TRBJ2-1, with 8 nucleotides matching TRBD2. Germline-derived CDR1 and CDR2 are KGHSH and LQKENI. V dropped 4 bases and J dropped 2; count of bases not matched to a gene: 7. This CDR3 has 16 amino acids. The CDR3 nucleotides read TGTGCCAGCTCACTCTCACCGGGAGGGGCCTACAATGAGCAGTTCTTC. This codes for CASSLSPGGAYNEQFF.

Only one count was recorded for this clone. The gene calls are TRBV6-1 and TRBJ2-1; 7 bases are a match to TRBD2. CDR1 MNHNS and CDR2 SASEGT come from the germline V gene. Trimming took 2 bases from V and 8 from J; bases not matched to a gene: 21. This CDR3 has 19 residues. This CDR3 reads CASSEWDYRRRTTTDEQFF. In DNA form, the CDR3 reads TGTGCCAGCAGTGAATGGGACTACCGGAGGAGAACTACAACGGATGAGCAGTTCTTC.

A single count supports this clone. The gene calls are TRBV12-3 or TRBV12-4 and TRBJ2-7, with TRBD1 identical over 7 bases. Germline trimming cut 6 bases from V and 6 bases from J; bases unmatched to any gene: 8. CDR3 size: 13 residues. The CDR3 region has the DNA TGTGCCAGCAGCACGACAGGGTCGAGCGAGCAGTACTTC. It specifies CASSTTGSSEQYF.

The V call is TRBV30, the J call TRBJ2-3; 10 bases fit TRBD2. The CDR3 has 13 amino acids. Looked up from germline, CDR1 is GTSNPN and CDR2 is SVGIG (reference sequence). V dropped 5 bases and J dropped 3; count of bases not matched to a gene: 2. The chain's CDR3 is CAWAAGGTDTQYF. Written as DNA, the CDR3 is TGTGCCTGGGCAGCGGGAGGGACAGATACGCAGTATTTT.

The chain employs TRBV6-5 and TRBJ1-1; a weak D match, TRBD1 (6 bases). V dropped 7 bases and J dropped 7 bases, with 13 bases sitting between them. CDR3 length: 12 amino acids. Germline CDR1 and CDR2: MNHEY and SVGAGI. In DNA, the CDR3 is TGTGCCAGCACCAAACAGGGACATGAAGCTTTCTTT. Translation gives CASTKQGHEAFF.

The V call is TRBV4-1, the J call TRBJ2-5; D is perhaps TRBD1 (7 bases). Per the germline V gene, CDR1 is MGHRA and CDR2 is YSYEKL. CDR3 length: 17 amino acids. The ends were cut back, 0 bases at V and 0 bases at J, with 14 bases in the middle. The CDR3 loop reads CASSQERAGQYQETQYF. Here the CDR3 DNA reads TGCGCCAGCAGCCAAGAACGGGCGGGACAGTACCAAGAGACCCAGTACTTC.

The J gene is TRBJ2-7, the V gene TRBV6-6; D ambiguous. CDR3 length equals 12 residues. Trimming cost V 5 bases and J 0 bases, with 5 bases left between them. The germline gives CDR1 MNHNY, CDR2 SVGAGI (reference sequence). The CDR3 DNA is TGTGCCAGCAGTGCTAGCTCCTACGAGCAGTACTTC. Protein sequence: CASSASSYEQYF.

This chain connects TRBV18 to TRBJ1-5, with D maybe TRBD1 (6 bases). The ends were cut back, 2 bases at V and 9 bases at J, with 14 bases in the middle. Per germline, CDR1 KGHSH and CDR2 LQKENI. The CDR3 is 14 amino acids. The CDR3 sequence: CASSPGQLIVPQHF. The CDR3 DNA sequence: TGTGCCAGCTCACCAGGACAGCTGATAGTGCCCCAGCATTTT.

This clone was seen a single time. V is TRBV9 and J is TRBJ2-7, with D perhaps matching TRBD1 (5 bases). The V gene lost 4 bases and the J gene lost 4 bases, with 15 bases spanning the gap. Germline values: CDR1 SGDLS, CDR2 YYNGEE. This CDR3 comprises 14 residues. The CDR3 DNA reads TGTGCCAGCAGCCTTGGACACGGACCGTACGAGCAGTACTTC. As protein: CASSLGHGPYEQYF.